The entry below gives a single TCR beta chain sequence along with its context. The data were taken from a study of T cell responses to AZD1222 COVID-19 vaccine. The ends lost 4 bases at V and 7 bases at J; junction bases unmatched: 12. This CDR3 spans 16 amino acids. Germline V gives CDR1 SGDLS, CDR2 YYNGEE. This table comes from immunoSEQ multiplex PCR, and its TCRdb copy is limited to in-frame clones, with some not included. The table lists approximately 100,000 clones, 85% to 90% of them singletons. The receptor comes from an adult in good health. The material was peripheral blood, obtained on day 0 of AZD1222 vaccination. V and J are TRBV9 and TRBJ1-1; 11 bases are a match to TRBD1. Here the CDR3 DNA reads TGTGCCAGCAGCTCGGGGACAGGGGGTAAGACGGGTGAAGCTTTCTTT. Translation: CASSSGTGGKTGEAFF.